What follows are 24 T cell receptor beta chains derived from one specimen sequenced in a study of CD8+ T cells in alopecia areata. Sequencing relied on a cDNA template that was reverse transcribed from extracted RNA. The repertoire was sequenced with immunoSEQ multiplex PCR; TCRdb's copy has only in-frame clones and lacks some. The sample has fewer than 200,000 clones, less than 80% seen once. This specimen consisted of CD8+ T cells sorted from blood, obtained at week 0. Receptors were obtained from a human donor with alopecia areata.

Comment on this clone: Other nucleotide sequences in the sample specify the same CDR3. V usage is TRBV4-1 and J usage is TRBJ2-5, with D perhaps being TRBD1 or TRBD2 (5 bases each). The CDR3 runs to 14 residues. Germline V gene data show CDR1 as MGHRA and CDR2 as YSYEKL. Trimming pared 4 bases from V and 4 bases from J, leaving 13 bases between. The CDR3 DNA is TGCGCCAGCAGCCTCCTTAGAGGGACAGAGACCCAGTACTTC. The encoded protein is CASSLLRGTETQYF.

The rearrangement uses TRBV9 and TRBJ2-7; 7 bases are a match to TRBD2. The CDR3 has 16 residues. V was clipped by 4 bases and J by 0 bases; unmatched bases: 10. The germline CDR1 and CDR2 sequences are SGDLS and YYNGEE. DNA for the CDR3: TGTGCCAGCAGCTCCCCTTCTAGCGGCAGCTCCTACGAGCAGTACTTC. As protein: CASSSPSSGSSYEQYF.

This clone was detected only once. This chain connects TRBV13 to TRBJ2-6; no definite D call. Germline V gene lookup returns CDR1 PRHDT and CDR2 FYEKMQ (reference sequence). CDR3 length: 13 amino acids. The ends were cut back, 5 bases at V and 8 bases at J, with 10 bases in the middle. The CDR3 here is CASSRQRSNVLTF. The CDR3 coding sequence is TGTGCCAGCAGCAGACAAAGGTCCAACGTCCTGACTTTC.

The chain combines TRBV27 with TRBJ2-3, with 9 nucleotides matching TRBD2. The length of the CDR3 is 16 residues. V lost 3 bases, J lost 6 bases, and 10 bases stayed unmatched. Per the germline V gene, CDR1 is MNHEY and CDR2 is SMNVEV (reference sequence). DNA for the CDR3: TGTGCCAGCAGTTTGTCCCTAGCGGGGTTGTCGGATACGCAGTATTTT. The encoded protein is CASSLSLAGLSDTQYF.

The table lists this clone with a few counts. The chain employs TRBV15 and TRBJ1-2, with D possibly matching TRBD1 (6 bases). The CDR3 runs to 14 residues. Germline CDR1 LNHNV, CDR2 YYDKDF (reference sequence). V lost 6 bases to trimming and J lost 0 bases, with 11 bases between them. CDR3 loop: CATRSTGTNYGYTF. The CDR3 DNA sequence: TGTGCCACCAGGTCCACAGGGACTAACTATGGCTACACCTTC.

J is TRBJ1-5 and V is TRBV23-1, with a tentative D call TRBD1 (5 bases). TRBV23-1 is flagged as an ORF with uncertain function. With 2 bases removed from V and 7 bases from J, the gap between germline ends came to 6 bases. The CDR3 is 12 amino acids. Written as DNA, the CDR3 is TGCGCCAGCAGTCAAACAGGCCAGCCCCAGCATTTT. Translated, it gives CASSQTGQPQHF.

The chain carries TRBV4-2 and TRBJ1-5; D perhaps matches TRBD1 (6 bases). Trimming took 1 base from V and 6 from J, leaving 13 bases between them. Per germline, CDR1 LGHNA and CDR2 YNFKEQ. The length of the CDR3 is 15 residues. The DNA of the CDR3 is TGTGCCAGCAGCCAAGTGCGGGGGGCTGGTCAGCCCCAGCATTTT. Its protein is CASSQVRGAGQPQHF.

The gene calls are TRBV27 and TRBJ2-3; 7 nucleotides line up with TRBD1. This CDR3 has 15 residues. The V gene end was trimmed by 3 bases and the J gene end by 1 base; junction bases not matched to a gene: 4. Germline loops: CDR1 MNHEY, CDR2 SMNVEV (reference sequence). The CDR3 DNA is TGTGCCAGCAGTTTGAGGGGGCGTCGCACAGATACGCAGTATTTT. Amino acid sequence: CASSLRGRRTDTQYF.

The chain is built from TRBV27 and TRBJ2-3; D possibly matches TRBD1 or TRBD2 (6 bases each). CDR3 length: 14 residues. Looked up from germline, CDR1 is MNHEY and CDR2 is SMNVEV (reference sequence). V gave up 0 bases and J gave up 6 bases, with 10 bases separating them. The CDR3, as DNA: TGTGCCAGCAGTTTATCGGGGGGCGGCGATACGCAGTATTTT. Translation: CASSLSGGGDTQYF.

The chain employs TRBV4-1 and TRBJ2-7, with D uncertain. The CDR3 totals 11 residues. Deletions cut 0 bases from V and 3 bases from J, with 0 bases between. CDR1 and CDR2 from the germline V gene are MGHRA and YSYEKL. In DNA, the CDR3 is TGCGCCAGCAGCCAAGACTACGAGCAGTACTTC. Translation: CASSQDYEQYF.

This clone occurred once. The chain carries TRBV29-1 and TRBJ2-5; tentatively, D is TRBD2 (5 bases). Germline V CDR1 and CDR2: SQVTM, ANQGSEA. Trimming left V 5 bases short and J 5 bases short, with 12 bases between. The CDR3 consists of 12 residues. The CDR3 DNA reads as TGCAGCGTTCCTCGCGAGCGGGAGACCCAGTACTTC. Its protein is CSVPRERETQYF.

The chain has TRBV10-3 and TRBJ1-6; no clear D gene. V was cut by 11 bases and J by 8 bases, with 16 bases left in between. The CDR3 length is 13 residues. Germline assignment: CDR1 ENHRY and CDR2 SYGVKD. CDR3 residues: CAAGVLHYSPLHF. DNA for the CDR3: TGTGCCGCAGGCGTATTACATTATTCACCCCTCCACTTT.

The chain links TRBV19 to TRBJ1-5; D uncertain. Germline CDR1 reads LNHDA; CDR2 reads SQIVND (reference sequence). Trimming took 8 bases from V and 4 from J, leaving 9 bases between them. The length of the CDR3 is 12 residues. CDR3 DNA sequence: TGTGCCAGTCACACTGGAAATCAGCCCCAGCATTTT. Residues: CASHTGNQPQHF.

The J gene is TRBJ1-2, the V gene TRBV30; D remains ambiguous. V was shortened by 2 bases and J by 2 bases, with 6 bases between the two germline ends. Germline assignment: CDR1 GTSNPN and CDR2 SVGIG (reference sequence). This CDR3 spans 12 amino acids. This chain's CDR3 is CAWSTGNYGYTF. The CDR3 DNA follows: TGTGCCTGGAGTACGGGGAACTATGGCTACACCTTC.

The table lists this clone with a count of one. The CDR3 nucleotides are TGCAGCGTTGAACCCCGCAACAGGGTAGCTAACTATGGCTACACCTTC. Its translation: CSVEPRNRVANYGYTF. The J gene is TRBJ1-2, the V gene TRBV29-1; TRBD1 is a possible D gene (6 bases). V lost 2 bases and J 0 bases, leaving 16 bases between the germline ends. Germline V gene sequence: CDR1 SQVTM, CDR2 ANQGSEA. The CDR3 totals 16 residues.

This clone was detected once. The CDR3: CASSPVTSGEYYEQYF. The CDR3, as DNA: TGTGCCAGCAGCCCCGTCACTAGCGGGGAGTACTACGAGCAGTACTTC. V and J are TRBV11-2 and TRBJ2-7; TRBD2 matches at 10 bases. The CDR3 runs to 16 residues. Germline CDR1 is SGHAT and CDR2 is FQNNGV. The V segment lost 5 bases and the J segment 3 bases; nucleotides outside the gene matches: 10.

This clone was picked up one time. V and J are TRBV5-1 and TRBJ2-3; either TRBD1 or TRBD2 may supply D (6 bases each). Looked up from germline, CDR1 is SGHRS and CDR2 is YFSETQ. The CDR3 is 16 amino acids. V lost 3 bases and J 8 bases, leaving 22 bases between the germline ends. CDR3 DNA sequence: TGCGCCAGCAGCTACAGGGAGGTGGTAGGGGAAAGTACGCAGTATTTT. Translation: CASSYREVVGESTQYF.

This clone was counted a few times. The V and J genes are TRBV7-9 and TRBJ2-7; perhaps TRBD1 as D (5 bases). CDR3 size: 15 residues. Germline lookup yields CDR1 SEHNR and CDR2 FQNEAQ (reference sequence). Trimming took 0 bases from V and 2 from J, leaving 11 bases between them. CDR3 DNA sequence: TGTGCCAGCAGCTTAGCAGGGGTGATGCCCTACGAGCAGTACTTC. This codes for CASSLAGVMPYEQYF.

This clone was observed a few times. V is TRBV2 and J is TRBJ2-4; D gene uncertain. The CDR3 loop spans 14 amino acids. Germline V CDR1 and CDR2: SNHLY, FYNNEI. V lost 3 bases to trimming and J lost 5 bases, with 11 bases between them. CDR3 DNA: TGTGCCAGCAGTGAGGGAAGGGCAGAAAACATTCAGTACTTC. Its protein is CASSEGRAENIQYF. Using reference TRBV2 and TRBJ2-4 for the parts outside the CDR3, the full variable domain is EPEVTQTPSHQVTQMGQEVILRCVPISNHLYFYWYRQILGQKVEFLVSFYNNEISEKSEIFDDQFSVERPDGSNFTLKIRSTKLEDSAMYFCASSEGRAENIQYFGAGTRLSVL.

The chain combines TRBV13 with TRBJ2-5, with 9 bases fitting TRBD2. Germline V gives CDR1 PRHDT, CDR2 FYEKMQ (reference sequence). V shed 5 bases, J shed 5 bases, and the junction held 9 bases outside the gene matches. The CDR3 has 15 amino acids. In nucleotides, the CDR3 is TGTGCCAGCAGCGCGACCGGGACTAGCCGGGAGACCCAGTACTTC. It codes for CASSATGTSRETQYF.

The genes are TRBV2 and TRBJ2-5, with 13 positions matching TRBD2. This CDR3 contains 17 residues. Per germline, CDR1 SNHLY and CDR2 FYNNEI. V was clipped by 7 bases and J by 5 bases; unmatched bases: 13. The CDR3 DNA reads TGTGCCAGCACCCCGGGACTAGCGGGACCCGCGGGGGAGACCCAGTACTTC. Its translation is CASTPGLAGPAGETQYF.

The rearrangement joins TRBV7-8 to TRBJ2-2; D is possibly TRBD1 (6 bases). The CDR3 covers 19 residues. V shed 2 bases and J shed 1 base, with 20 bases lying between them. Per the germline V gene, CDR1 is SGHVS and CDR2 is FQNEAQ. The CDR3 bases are TGTGCCAGCAGCTTACCTAGGGCTGTGACAGGCCAGAACACCGGGGAGCTGTTTTTT. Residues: CASSLPRAVTGQNTGELFF. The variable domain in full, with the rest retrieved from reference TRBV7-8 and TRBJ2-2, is GAGVSQSPRYKVAKRGQDVALRCDPISGHVSLFWYQQALGQGPEFLTYFQNEAQLDKSGLPSDRFFAERPEGSVSTLKIQRTQQEDSAVYLCASSLPRAVTGQNTGELFFGEGSRLTVL.

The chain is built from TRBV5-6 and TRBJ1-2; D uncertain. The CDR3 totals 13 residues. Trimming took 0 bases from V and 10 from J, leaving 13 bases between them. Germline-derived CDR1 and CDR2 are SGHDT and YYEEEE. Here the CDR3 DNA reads TGTGCCAGCAGCTTGGAATTTGATTTGGCCTACACCTTC. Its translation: CASSLEFDLAYTF.

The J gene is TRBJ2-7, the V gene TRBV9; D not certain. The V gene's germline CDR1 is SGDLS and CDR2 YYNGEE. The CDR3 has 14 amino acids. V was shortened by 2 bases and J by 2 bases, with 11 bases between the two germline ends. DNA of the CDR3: TGTGCCAGCAGCGTTGACGACAAACCCTACGAGCAGTACTTC. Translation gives CASSVDDKPYEQYF.